This TCR beta chain is drawn from a study of cytomegalovirus exposure and HLA in healthy donors. Primers included in the PCR were 60 Vbeta and 13 Jbeta primers. Produced via immunoSEQ multiplex PCR; TCRdb's table is partial and in-frame only. The data contain roughly 69,000 clones, under 80% of them seen just once; the ten biggest clones take up about 14%. CDR3 length: 13 residues. Germline values: CDR1 MNHEY, CDR2 SVGAGI. The germline V and J ends were trimmed by 2 bases and 4 bases, with 8 bases remaining between them. The sample holds a few counts of this clone. The sequence was obtained from a male donor in good health and CMV-seropositive. Source material: PBMCs. The chain is built from TRBV6-5 and TRBJ1-1, with a weak D call TRBD1 (5 bases). CDR3 sequence reads: CASSYGGSTEAFF. CDR3 DNA: TGTGCCAGCAGTTACGGGGGGAGCACTGAAGCTTTCTTT.